Listed below are T cell receptor beta chains from one sample, sequenced in a study of breast tumors, draining lymph nodes, adjacent tissues. Each CDR3 protein is one row after TCRdb ran MiXCR on the multiplex PCR reads. The table includes fewer than 140,000 distinct CDR3 sequences, under 40% detected once. Sequencing was performed on axillary lymph node tissue. The receptors here all came from a female donor with breast cancer. Some clones in this sample may be carry-over from other donors' samples. CDR3s include the opening cysteine and the closing phenylalanine or tryptophan. A D gene is named only where the DNA matches it firmly. Clone size is not always given. Where it is, it says once, few, many or a class for expanded clones.

TRBJ2-5	few	TRBV3-1	-	CASRTQYF	TGTGCCAGCAGGACCCAGTACTTC
TRBJ2-5	many	TRBV9	-	CASSAWGYQETQSF	TGTGCCAGCAGCGCGTGGGGGTACCAAGAGACCCAGTCCTTC
TRBJ1-5	many	TRBV6-5	-	CASMDVYSNQPQHF	TGTGCCAGCATGGACGTCTATAGCAATCAGCCCCAGCATTTT
TRBJ1-3	-	TRBV29-1	-	CSVEREGYGYTIYF	TGCAGCGTTGAAAGGGAGGGTTATGGCTACACCATATATTTT
TRBJ2-3	many	TRBV20-1	-	CSARAGMGTDTQYF	TGCAGTGCTAGAGCGGGAATGGGGACAGATACGCAGTATTTT
TRBJ1-1	-	TRBV9	-	CASSVEARRTEAFF	TGTGCCAGCAGCGTAGAAGCGAGGAGAACTGAAGCTTTCTTT
TRBJ1-3	many	TRBV18	-	CASSAPGLNVPGNTIYF	TGTGCCAGCTCAGCCCCGGGACTTAACGTACCTGGAAACACCATATATTTT
TRBJ2-1	-	TRBV11-2	TRBD2	CASNDFPGLAGDTYNEQFF	TGTGCCAGCAACGACTTCCCGGGACTAGCGGGGGATACCTACAATGAGCAGTTCTTC
TRBJ2-1	many	TRBV20-1	TRBD2	CSALGLAGGLKSSYNEQFF	TGCAGTGCCCTAGGACTAGCGGGAGGCCTTAAGAGCTCCTACAATGAGCAGTTCTTC
TRBJ1-2	many	TRBV30	TRBD1	CAWGTGRLPNYGYTF	TGTGCCTGGGGGACAGGGCGCCTTCCTAACTATGGCTACACCTTC